This T cell receptor (beta chain) is drawn from a study of CD8+CD57+ T cells in acquired aplastic anemia. The CDR3 has 15 residues. V was clipped by 4 bases and J by 0 bases, with 10 bases between them. Germline V lookup: CDR1 SGHDN, CDR2 FVKESK. The TCR beta profiling, which covered VDJ combination and CDR3 sequence, was carried out using genomic DNA as the template. MiXCR, applied by TCRdb to the reads, yields one record per CDR3 protein. Of 450,000 to 600,000 distinct CDR3 sequences in the sample, roughly 34% were seen once. This clonotype has a handful of counts. Before being chosen for sequencing, patients had shown CD8+CD57+ cell expansion by flow cytometry.

Sequences were obtained from sorted CD4+, CD8+, or CD8+CD57+ T cells (not recorded which) from PBMCs. This clonotype was sampled from a human donor with aplastic anemia. The chain links TRBV14 to TRBJ2-1; no definite D call. CDR3 sequence (DNA): TGTGCCAGCAGCCCCCTAGTAGCCTCCTACAATGAGCAGTTCTTC. It is translated as CASSPLVASYNEQFF.